This TCR beta chain was found in a study of T cell responses to AZD1222 COVID-19 vaccine. This clone is medium-sized in the sample. Its antigen is as yet unknown. Data came from immunoSEQ multiplex PCR; TCRdb stores just in-frame clones and leaves some out. The table has approximately 94,000 clones, around nine tenths seen once. The germline V gene encodes CDR1 SGHNT and CDR2 YYREEE (reference sequence). V gave up 0 bases and J gave up 2 bases, with 23 bases separating them. This CDR3 is 19 amino acids long. General study points: White British ancestry dominated among donors, who included more females, and clonal diversity was possibly underestimated. Nearly half of spike-specific TCRs reportedly target variant regions that are unmutated in the B.1.351 and B.1.1.7 variants. Samples come after the peak T cell response, not at day 14. Baseline seropositivity occurred in only 5 or 6 AZD1222 recipients.

Material: peripheral blood, obtained on day 0 of AZD1222 vaccination. V and J are TRBV5-4 and TRBJ1-2; maybe TRBD1 (6 bases). The sequence was obtained from an adult in good health. Here the CDR3 reads CASSLGVASSAGTNYGYTF. In DNA, the CDR3 is TGTGCCAGCAGCTTGGGTGTAGCGTCATCCGCTGGGACAAACTATGGCTACACCTTC.